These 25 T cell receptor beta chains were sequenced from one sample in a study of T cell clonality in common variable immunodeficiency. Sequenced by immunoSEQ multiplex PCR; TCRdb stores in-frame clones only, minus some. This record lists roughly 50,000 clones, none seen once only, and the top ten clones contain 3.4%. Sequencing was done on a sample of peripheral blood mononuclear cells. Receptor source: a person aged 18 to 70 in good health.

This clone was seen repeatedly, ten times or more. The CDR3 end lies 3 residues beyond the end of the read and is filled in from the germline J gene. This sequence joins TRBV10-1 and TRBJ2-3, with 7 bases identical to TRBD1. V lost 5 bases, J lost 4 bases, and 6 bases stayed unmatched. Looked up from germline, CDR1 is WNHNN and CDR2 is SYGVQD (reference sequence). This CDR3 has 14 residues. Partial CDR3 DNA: TGCGCCAGCAGTCAAGACAGGGTTTCAGATACG. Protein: CASSQDRVSDT. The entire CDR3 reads CASSQDRVSDTQYF.

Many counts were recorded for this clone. CDR3 protein: CASSLNPGAGAYNEQFF. The CDR3 DNA, read in part, is TGTGCCAGTAGTCTCAACCCGGGGGCGGGGGCCTACAATGAG. The chain is built from TRBV19 and TRBJ2-1; maybe TRBD2 (7 bases). The read ends 3 residues early relative to the CDR3; the germline J gene fills the gap. Trimming removed 5 bases from V and 2 bases from J, with 19 bases in between. The CDR3 is made up of 17 amino acids. Germline V CDR1 and CDR2: LNHDA, SQIVND (reference sequence).

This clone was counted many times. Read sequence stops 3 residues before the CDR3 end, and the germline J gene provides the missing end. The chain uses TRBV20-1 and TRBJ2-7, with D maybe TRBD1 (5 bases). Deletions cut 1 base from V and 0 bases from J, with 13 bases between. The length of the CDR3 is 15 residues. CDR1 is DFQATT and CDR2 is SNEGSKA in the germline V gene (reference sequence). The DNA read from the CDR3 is TGCAGTGCTAGAGCCTACTTGGACAACTCCTACGAG. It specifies CSARAYLDNSYE. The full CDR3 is CSARAYLDNSYEQYF.

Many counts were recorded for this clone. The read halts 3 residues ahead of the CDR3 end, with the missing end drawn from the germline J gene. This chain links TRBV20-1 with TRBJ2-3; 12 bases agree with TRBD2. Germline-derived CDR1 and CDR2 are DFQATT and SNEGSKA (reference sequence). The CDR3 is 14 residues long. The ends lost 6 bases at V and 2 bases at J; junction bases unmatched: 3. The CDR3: CSALAGGLTDTQYF. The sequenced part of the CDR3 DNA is TGCAGTGCCCTAGCGGGAGGGCTCACAGATACG.

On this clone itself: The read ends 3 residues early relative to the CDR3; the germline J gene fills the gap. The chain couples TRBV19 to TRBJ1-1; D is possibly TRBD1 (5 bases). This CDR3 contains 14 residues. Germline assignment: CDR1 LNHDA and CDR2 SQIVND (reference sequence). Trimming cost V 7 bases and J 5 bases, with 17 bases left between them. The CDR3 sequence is CASTIDGGFTEAFF. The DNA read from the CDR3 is TGTGCCAGTACTATCGACGGGGGGTTTACTGAA.

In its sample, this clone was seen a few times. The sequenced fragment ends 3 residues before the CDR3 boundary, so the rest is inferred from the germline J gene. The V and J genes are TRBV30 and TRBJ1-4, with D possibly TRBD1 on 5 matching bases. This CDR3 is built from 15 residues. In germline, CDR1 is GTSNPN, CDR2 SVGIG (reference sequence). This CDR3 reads CAWGRMEAGANVLFF. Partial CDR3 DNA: TGTGCCTGGGGGCGGATGGAGGCTGGGGCCAACGTA.

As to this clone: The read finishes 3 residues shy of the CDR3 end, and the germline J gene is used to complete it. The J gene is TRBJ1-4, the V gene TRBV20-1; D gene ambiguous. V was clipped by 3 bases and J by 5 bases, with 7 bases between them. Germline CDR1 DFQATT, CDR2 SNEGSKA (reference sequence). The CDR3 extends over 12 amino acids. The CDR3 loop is CSARRGNEKLFF. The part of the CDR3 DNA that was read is TGCAGTGCTAGGCGGGGAAATGAAAAA.

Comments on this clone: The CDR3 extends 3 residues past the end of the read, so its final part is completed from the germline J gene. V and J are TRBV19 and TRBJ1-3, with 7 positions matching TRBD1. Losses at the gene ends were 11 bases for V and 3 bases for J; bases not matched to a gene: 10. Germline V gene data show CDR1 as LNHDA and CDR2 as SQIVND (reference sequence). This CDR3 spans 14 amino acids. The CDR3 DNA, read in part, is TGTGCCGGCCACAGGGGTCCCTTTGGAAACACC. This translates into CAGHRGPFGNT. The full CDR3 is CAGHRGPFGNTIYF.

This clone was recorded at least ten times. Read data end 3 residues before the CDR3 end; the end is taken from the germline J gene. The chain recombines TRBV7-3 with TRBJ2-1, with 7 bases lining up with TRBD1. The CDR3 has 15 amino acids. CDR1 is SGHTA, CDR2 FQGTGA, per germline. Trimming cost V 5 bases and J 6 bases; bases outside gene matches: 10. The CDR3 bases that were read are TGTGCCAGCAGCCAAGGCCCCGACAGGGCCAATGAG. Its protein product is CASSQGPDRANE. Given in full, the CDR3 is CASSQGPDRANEQFF.

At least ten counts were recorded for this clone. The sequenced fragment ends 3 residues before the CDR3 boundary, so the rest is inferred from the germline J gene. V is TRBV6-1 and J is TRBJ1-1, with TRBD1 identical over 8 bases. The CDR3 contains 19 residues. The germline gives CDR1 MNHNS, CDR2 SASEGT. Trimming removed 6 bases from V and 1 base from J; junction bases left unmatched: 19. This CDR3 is CASREYALGQGRTNTEAFF. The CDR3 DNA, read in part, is TGTGCCAGCAGGGAATACGCCCTTGGACAGGGTCGAACGAACACTGAA.

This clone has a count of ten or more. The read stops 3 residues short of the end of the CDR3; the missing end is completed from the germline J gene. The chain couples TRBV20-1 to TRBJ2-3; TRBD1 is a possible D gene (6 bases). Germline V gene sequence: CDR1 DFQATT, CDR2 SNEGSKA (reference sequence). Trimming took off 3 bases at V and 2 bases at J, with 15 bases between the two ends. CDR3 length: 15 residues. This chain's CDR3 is CSARRATGVTDTQYF. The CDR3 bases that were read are TGCAGTGCTAGGCGGGCGACAGGAGTCACAGATACG.

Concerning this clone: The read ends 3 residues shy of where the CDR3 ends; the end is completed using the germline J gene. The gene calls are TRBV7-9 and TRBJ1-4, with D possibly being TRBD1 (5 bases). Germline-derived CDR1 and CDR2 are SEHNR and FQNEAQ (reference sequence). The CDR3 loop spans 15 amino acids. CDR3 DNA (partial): TGTGCCAGCAGCTTAGATCCCTCTGGGGCCAACGTA. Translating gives CASSLDPSGANV. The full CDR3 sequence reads CASSLDPSGANVLFF. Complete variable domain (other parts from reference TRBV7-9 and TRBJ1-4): DTGVSQNPRHKITKRGQNVTFRCDPISEHNRLYWYRQTLGQGPEFLTYFQNEAQLEKSRLLSDRFSAERPKGSFSTLEIQRTEQGDSAMYLCASSLDPSGANVLFFGSGTQLSVL.

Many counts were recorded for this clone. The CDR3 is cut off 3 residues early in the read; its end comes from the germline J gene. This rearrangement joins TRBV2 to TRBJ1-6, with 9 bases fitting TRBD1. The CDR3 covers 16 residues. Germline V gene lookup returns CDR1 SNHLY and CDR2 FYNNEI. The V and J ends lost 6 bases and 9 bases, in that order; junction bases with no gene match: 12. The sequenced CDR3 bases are TGTGCCAGCAGCGAGCGAACAGGGGGCTCTGCTTCACCC. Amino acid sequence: CASSERTGGSASP. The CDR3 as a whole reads CASSERTGGSASPLHF.

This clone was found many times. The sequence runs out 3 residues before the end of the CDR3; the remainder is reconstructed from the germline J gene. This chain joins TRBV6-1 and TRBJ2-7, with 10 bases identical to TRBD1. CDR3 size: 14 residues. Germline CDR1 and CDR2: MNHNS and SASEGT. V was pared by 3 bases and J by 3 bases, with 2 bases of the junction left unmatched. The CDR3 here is CASSEGQGNYEQYF. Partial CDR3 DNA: TGTGCCAGCAGTGAGGGACAGGGGAACTACGAG.

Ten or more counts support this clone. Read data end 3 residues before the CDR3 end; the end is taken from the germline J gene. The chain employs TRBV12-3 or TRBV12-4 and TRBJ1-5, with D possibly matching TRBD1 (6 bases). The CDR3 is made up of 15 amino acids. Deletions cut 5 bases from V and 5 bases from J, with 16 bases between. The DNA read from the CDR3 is TGTGCCAGCAGTCCCGCACAGGGACGGGATCAGCCC. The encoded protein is CASSPAQGRDQP. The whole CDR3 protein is CASSPAQGRDQPQHF.

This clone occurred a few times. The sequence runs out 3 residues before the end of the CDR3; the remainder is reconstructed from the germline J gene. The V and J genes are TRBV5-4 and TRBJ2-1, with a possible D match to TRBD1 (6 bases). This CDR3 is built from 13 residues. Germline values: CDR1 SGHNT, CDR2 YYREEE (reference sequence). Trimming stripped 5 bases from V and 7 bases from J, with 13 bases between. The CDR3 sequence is CASRPDRSNEQFF. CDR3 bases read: TGTGCCAGCAGACCCGACAGGTCGAATGAG.

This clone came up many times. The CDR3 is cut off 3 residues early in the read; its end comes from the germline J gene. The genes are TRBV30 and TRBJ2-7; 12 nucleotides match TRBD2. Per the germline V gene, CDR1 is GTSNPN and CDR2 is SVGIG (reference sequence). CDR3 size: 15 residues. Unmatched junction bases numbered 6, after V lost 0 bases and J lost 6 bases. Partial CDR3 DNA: TGTGCCTGGAGTGTACGACTAGCGGGAGAATCCGAG. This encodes CAWSVRLAGESE. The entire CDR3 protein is CAWSVRLAGESEQYF.

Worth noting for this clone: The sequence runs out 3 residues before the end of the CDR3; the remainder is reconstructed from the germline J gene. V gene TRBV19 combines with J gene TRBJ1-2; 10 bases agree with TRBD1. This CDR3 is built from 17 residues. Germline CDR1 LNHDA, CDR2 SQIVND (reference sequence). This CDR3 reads CASSTPVVGQGYNDYTF. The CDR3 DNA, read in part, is TGTGCCAGTAGTACTCCTGTGGTGGGACAGGGGTACAACGAC.

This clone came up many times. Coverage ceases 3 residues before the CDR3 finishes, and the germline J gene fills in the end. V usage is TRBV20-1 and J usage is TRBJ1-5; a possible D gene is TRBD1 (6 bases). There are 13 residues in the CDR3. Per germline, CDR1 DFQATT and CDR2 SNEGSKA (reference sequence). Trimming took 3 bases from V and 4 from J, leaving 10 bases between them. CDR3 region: CSASRDTNQPQHF. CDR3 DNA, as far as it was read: TGCAGTGCTAGCCGGGACACAAATCAGCCC.

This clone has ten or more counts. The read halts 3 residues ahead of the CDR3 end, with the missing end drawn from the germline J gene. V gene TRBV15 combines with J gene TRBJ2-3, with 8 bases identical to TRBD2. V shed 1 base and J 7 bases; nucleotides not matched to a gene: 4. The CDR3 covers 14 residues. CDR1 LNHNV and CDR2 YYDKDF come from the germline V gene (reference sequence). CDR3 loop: CATSRGTSGHTQYF. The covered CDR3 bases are TGTGCCACCAGCAGAGGCACTAGCGGCCATACG.

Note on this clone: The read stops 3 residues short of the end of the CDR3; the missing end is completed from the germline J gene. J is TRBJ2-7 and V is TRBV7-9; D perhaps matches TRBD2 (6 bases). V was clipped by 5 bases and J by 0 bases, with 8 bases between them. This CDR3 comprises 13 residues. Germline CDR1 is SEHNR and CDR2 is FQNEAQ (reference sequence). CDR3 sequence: CASSGGFSYEQYF. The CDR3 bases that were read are TGTGCCAGCAGCGGGGGGTTCTCCTACGAG.

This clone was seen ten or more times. CDR3 loop: CASRTGQATNEKLFF. The DNA read from the CDR3 is TGCGCCAGCCGAACCGGACAGGCAACTAATGAAAAA. This chain connects TRBV5-1 to TRBJ1-4; 7 bases align to TRBD1. The read falls 3 residues short of the CDR3 end, and the missing part is taken from the germline J gene. Unmatched junction bases numbered 6, after V lost 7 bases and J lost 0 bases. Germline CDR1 SGHRS, CDR2 YFSETQ. The CDR3 length is 15 residues.

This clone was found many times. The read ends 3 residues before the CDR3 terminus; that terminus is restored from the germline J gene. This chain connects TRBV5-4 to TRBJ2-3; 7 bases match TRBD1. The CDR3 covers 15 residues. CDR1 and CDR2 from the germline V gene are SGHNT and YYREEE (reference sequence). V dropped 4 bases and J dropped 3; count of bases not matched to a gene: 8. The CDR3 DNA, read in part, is TGTGCCAGCAGCCAACGACAGGGTGGAACAGATACG. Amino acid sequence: CASSQRQGGTDT. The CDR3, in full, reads CASSQRQGGTDTQYF.

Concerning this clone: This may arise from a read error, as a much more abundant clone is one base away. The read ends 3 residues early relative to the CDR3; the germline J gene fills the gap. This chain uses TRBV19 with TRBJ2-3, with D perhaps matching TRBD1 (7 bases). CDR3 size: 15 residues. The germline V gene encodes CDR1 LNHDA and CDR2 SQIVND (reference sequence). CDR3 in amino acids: CASSNRGGGNQPQYF. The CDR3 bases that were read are TGTGCCAGTAGTAACAGGGGAGGTGGCAATCAGCCG.

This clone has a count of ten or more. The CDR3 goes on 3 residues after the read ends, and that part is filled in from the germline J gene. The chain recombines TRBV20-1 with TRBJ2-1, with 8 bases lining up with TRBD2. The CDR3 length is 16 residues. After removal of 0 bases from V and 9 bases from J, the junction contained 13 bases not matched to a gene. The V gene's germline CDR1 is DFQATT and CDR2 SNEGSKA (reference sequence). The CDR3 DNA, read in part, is TGCAGTGCTAGAGATCACCCAGCGGGAGTTTCAGGTGAG. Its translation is CSARDHPAGVSGE. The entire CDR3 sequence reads CSARDHPAGVSGEQFF.